This T cell receptor beta chain came from a study of cytomegalovirus exposure and HLA in healthy donors. Germline CDR1 and CDR2: KGHSH and LQKENI. CDR3 size: 14 residues. J was trimmed by 5 bases and V by 6 bases; bases with no gene match: 4. The primer mix had 60 Vbeta and 13 Jbeta primers. Using immunoSEQ multiplex PCR, the repertoire was profiled, and TCRdb retains in-frame clones only, with some absent. The sample totals more than 95,000 clones. The specimen sequenced was PBMCs. J is TRBJ1-1 and V is TRBV18; 12 nucleotides match TRBD1. This clonotype originated in a man aged 35 to 55 in good health and CMV-seronegative. CDR3 nucleotides: TGTGCCAGCTCCCTGGGACAGGGGGCGACTGAAGCTTTCTTT. It is translated as CASSLGQGATEAFF.